The 5 T cell receptor beta chains reported below all come from one sample, sequenced in a study of T cell repertoires in cytomegalovirus infection. TCRdb processed the reads anew with MiXCR; each CDR3 protein has one entry. The sample contains roughly 300,000 distinct CDR3 sequences, around a tenth of which appear only once. Specimen: PBMCs. The receptor source for this set is a human donor in good health (CMV status not recorded). Some clones in this sample may be carry-over from other donors' samples.

The V call is TRBV20-1, the J call TRBJ2-4; no clear D. The CDR3 spans 13 residues. V was trimmed by 5 bases and J by 0 bases, leaving 8 bases between them. CDR1 DFQATT and CDR2 SNEGSKA come from the germline V gene (reference sequence). CDR3 residues: CSAETIAKNIQYF. CDR3 in DNA: TGCAGTGCTGAGACAATAGCCAAAAACATTCAGTACTTC.

The table lists this clonotype with a few counts. The gene calls are TRBV6-4 and TRBJ2-1, with TRBD1 identical over 9 bases. The trim removed 5 bases at V and 7 bases at J, leaving 9 bases unmatched. The CDR3 length is 15 residues. From germline, CDR1 is MRHNA and CDR2 SNTAGT. The CDR3 protein is CASSLHRGHGNEQFF. The CDR3 nucleotides are TGTGCCAGCAGTCTCCACAGGGGGCACGGGAATGAGCAGTTCTTC.

This sequence joins TRBV4-3 and TRBJ1-5; D gene unclear. Germline-derived CDR1 and CDR2 are LGHNA and YSLEER. This CDR3 is built from 16 residues. The germline V and J ends were trimmed by 0 bases and 0 bases, with 9 bases remaining between them. This chain's CDR3 is CASSQDRRPSNQPQHF. In nucleotides, the CDR3 is TGCGCCAGCAGCCAAGATCGGAGACCTAGCAATCAGCCCCAGCATTTT.

This clonotype showed up many times. The V call is TRBV7-2, the J call TRBJ2-3; the D is unclear. V dropped 3 bases and J dropped 11 bases, with 12 bases sitting between them. Germline lookup yields CDR1 SGHTA and CDR2 FQGNSA. The CDR3 extends over 12 amino acids. The CDR3 region has the DNA TGTGCCAGCAGCTTGCGCACGAGTGGGCAGTATTTT. As protein: CASSLRTSGQYF.

This clonotype was seen many times. The chain carries TRBV7-6 and TRBJ2-3; a weak D match, TRBD1 (5 bases). Germline values: CDR1 SGHVS, CDR2 FNYEAQ. This CDR3 region has 15 residues. The ends were cut back, 8 bases at V and 0 bases at J, with 15 bases in the middle. CDR3 region: CASGLRQGSTDTQYF. The CDR3, as DNA: TGTGCCAGCGGTCTAAGGCAGGGCAGCACAGATACGCAGTATTTT.